A selection of T cell receptor beta chains follows, all from one sample in a study of cytomegalovirus exposure and HLA in healthy donors. Libraries were prepared by immunoSEQ multiplex PCR; TCRdb keeps only in-frame clonotypes and omits some of them. Recorded for this sample: approximately 140,000 clones. Source material: PBMCs. The receptors come from a man aged 35-49 years in good health and CMV-seronegative. Each CDR3 is given with its conserved first and last residue. A D gene is named only where the DNA matches it firmly.

D,V,J,CDR3,DNA
NA,TRBV5-4,TRBJ1-2,CASSLEQGYGYTF,TGTGCCAGCAGCTTGGAACAGGGCTATGGCTACACCTTC
NA,TRBV19,TRBJ2-7,CASSIFFQSLEQYF,TGTGCCAGTAGTATTTTCTTTCAGTCCCTCGAGCAGTACTTC
TRBD1,TRBV19,TRBJ1-6,CASSTGDRGRSPLHF,TGTGCCAGTAGTACTGGGGACAGGGGACGATCACCCCTCCACTTT
NA,TRBV18,TRBJ1-2,CASSPPGSGADYGYTF,TGTGCCAGCTCACCCCCCGGGTCAGGGGCGGACTATGGCTACACCTTC
NA,TRBV9,TRBJ1-2,CASSVRDTELVYGYTF,TGTGCCAGCAGCGTCCGGGACACCGAGTTAGTCTATGGCTACACCTTC
NA,TRBV28,TRBJ1-3,CASGRSGQPISGNTIYF,TGTGCCAGCGGACGCTCTGGACAGCCCATCTCTGGAAACACCATATATTTT
TRBD1,TRBV9,TRBJ1-4,CASSGGGTAEKLFF,TGTGCCAGCAGCGGCGGAGGGACAGCTGAAAAACTGTTTTTT
TRBD1,TRBV25-1,TRBJ1-5,CASKDRGRDYHQPQHF,TGTGCCAGCAAAGACAGGGGACGCGACTATCATCAGCCCCAGCATTTT
NA,TRBV5-4,TRBJ1-1,CASSLSGKAFF,TGTGCCAGCAGCTTGTCGGGGAAAGCTTTCTTT
TRBD1,TRBV6-1,TRBJ1-6,CASRETGGGSSPFHF,TGTGCCAGCAGGGAGACAGGGGGCGGAAGTTCACCCTTCCACTTT
TRBD1,TRBV12-5,TRBJ2-7,CASGFGTVHEQYF,TGTGCTAGTGGTTTTGGGACAGTCCACGAGCAGTACTTC
NA,TRBV20-1,TRBJ1-6,CSVGDNSPLHF,TGCAGTGTCGGGGATAATTCACCCCTCCACTTT
TRBD2,TRBV6-5,TRBJ2-3,CASSLTGTSTTDTQYF,TGTGCCAGCAGTTTAACCGGGACTAGCACCACAGATACGCAGTATTTT
TRBD1,TRBV9,TRBJ2-7,CASSARTGGAAQYF,TGTGCCAGCAGCGCCCGGACAGGGGGTGCGGCGCAGTACTTC
TRBD1,TRBV19,TRBJ1-6,CASLGTDNSPLHF,TGTGCCAGTCTCGGGACAGATAATTCACCCCTCCACTTT
NA,TRBV5-5,TRBJ2-5,CASSLGGDWETQYF,TGTGCCAGCAGCTTGGGCGGGGACTGGGAGACCCAGTACTTC
NA,TRBV5-6,TRBJ1-3,CASSFPGTGNTIYF,TGTGCCAGCAGCTTCCCAGGGACTGGAAACACCATATATTTT
TRBD2,TRBV7-2,TRBJ2-1,CASSPGLAGLSFF,TGTGCCAGCAGCCCGGGACTAGCGGGGTTATCGTTCTTC
TRBD2,TRBV2,TRBJ2-3,CASSRLAGVTDTQYF,TGTGCCAGCAGTAGACTAGCGGGGGTCACAGATACGCAGTATTTT
TRBD1,TRBV10-3,TRBJ2-2,CASNLDRGRTGELFF,TGTGCCAGTAATCTGGACAGGGGGCGAACCGGGGAGCTGTTTTTT
TRBD1,TRBV5-1,TRBJ2-2,CASSLEQGARTGELFF,TGCGCCAGCAGCTTGGAACAGGGGGCGCGGACCGGGGAGCTGTTTTTT
NA,TRBV5-1,TRBJ1-4,CASGPGGGPNEKLFF,TGCGCCAGCGGGCCGGGCGGGGGGCCTAATGAAAAACTGTTTTTT
NA,TRBV6-1,TRBJ2-3,CASTRTASTDTQYF,TGTGCCAGCACAAGGACAGCTTCTACAGATACGCAGTATTTT
TRBD1,TRBV11-2,TRBJ2-7,CASSLGGTVSYEQYF,TGTGCCAGCAGCTTAGGAGGGACAGTCTCCTACGAGCAGTACTTC
TRBD1,TRBV7-9,TRBJ1-5,CASSLGAAGTGGSNQPQHF,TGTGCCAGCAGCTTAGGAGCTGCAGGGACAGGGGGTAGCAATCAGCCCCAGCATTTT
TRBD1,TRBV7-9,TRBJ2-7,CASEGQGISEQYF,TGTGCCAGCGAGGGACAGGGAATTAGCGAGCAGTACTTC
TRBD2,TRBV11-2,TRBJ2-5,CASSRTSGGVETQYF,TGTGCCAGCAGCCGGACTAGCGGGGGGGTAGAGACCCAGTACTTC
TRBD1,TRBV28,TRBJ2-3,CASSRRGQGADTQYF,TGTGCCAGCAGCCGTAGGGGACAGGGCGCAGATACGCAGTATTTT
NA,TRBV5-6,TRBJ2-7,CASSFVLGQHSYEQYF,TGTGCCAGCAGCTTCGTTCTGGGACAACACTCCTACGAGCAGTACTTC
NA,TRBV29-1,TRBJ1-4,CSVVQGHYEKLFF,TGCAGCGTTGTACAGGGACACTATGAAAAACTGTTTTTT
TRBD1,TRBV5-1,TRBJ2-7,CASSRGTGSYEQYF,TGCGCCAGCAGCAGGGGGACAGGGAGCTACGAGCAGTACTTC
NA,TRBV25-1,TRBJ2-7,CASSGPGETYEQYF,TGTGCCAGCAGTGGTCCAGGGGAAACGTACGAGCAGTACTTC
NA,TRBV5-5,TRBJ2-5,CASSLSLRGQETQYF,TGTGCCAGCAGCTTGTCCCTGAGAGGGCAAGAGACCCAGTACTTC
TRBD1,TRBV29-1,TRBJ1-4,CSVGDRGTEKLFF,TGCAGCGTTGGGGACAGGGGCACTGAAAAACTGTTTTTT
TRBD2,TRBV2,TRBJ2-3,CASRPSGTDTQYF,TGTGCCAGCAGGCCTAGCGGAACAGATACGCAGTATTTT
TRBD1,TRBV2,TRBJ1-6,CASSEMDRGFLHF,TGTGCCAGCAGTGAGATGGACAGGGGATTTCTCCACTTT
NA,TRBV6-1,TRBJ1-2,CASSELTGGYGYTF,TGTGCCAGCAGTGAACTAACTGGAGGCTATGGCTACACCTTC
NA,TRBV27,TRBJ1-1,CASSVRGEAFF,TGTGCCAGCAGCGTTAGGGGTGAAGCTTTCTTT
NA,TRBV5-1,TRBJ2-3,CASSPVRSNTDTQYF,TGCGCCAGCAGCCCCGTGAGGTCAAACACAGATACGCAGTATTTT
TRBD2,TRBV7-2,TRBJ2-1,CASSSGLAGLTFYNEQFF,TGTGCCAGCAGCTCCGGGCTAGCGGGGCTTACCTTCTACAATGAGCAGTTCTTC
NA,TRBV27,TRBJ2-3,CASRGQGSTDTQYF,TGTGCCAGCAGGGGGCAGGGCAGCACAGATACGCAGTATTTT
TRBD1,TRBV28,TRBJ1-4,CASSSAGTGDEKLFF,TGTGCCAGCAGTTCGGCCGGGACAGGGGATGAAAAACTGTTTTTT
NA,TRBV27,TRBJ1-6,CATSYTNYNSPLHF,TGTGCCACCTCTTACACCAACTATAATTCACCCCTCCACTTT
TRBD1,TRBV7-8,TRBJ2-7,CASSLGTGGTYEQYF,TGTGCCAGCAGCTTAGGGACAGGGGGAACCTACGAGCAGTACTTC
NA,TRBV10-3,TRBJ2-7,CAIRGSGVSYEQYF,TGTGCCATCAGAGGCTCAGGGGTTTCCTACGAGCAGTACTTC
NA,TRBV9,TRBJ2-7,CASSVAEGPYEQYF,TGTGCCAGCAGCGTAGCTGAGGGTCCCTACGAGCAGTACTTC
NA,TRBV15,TRBJ2-7,CATSPWTDTSTFYEQYF,TGTGCCACCAGCCCCTGGACAGATACTTCTACCTTCTACGAGCAGTACTTC